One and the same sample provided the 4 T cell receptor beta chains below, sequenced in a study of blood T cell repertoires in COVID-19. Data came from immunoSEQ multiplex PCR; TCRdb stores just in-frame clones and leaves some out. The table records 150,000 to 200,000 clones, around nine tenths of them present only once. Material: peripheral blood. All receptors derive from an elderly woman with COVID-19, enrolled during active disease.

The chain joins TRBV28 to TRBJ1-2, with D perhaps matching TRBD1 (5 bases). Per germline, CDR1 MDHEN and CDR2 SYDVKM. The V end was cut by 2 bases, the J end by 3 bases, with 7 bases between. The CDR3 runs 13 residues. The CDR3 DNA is TGTGCCAGCAGTTTAATCAGGGACTATGGCTACACCTTC. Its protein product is CASSLIRDYGYTF.

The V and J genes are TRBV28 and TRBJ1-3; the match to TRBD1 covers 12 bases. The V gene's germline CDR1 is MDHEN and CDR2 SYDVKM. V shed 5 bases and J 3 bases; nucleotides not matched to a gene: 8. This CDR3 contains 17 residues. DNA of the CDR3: TGTGCCAGCAGTGCGGGACAGGGGGCGCAGTATGGAAACACCATATATTTT. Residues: CASSAGQGAQYGNTIYF.

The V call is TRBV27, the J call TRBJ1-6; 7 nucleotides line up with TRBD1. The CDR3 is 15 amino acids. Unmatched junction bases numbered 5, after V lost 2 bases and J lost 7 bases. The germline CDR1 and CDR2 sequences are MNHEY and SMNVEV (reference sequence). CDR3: CASSLEGQANSPLHF. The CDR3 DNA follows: TGTGCCAGCAGTTTAGAAGGACAGGCCAATTCACCCCTCCACTTT.

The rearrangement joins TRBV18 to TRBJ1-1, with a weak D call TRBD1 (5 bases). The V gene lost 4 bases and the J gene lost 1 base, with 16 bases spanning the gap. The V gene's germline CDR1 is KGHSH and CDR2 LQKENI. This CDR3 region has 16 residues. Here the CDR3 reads CASSLQGAGENTEAFF. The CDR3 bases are TGTGCCAGCTCACTACAAGGGGCGGGGGAGAACACTGAAGCTTTCTTT.